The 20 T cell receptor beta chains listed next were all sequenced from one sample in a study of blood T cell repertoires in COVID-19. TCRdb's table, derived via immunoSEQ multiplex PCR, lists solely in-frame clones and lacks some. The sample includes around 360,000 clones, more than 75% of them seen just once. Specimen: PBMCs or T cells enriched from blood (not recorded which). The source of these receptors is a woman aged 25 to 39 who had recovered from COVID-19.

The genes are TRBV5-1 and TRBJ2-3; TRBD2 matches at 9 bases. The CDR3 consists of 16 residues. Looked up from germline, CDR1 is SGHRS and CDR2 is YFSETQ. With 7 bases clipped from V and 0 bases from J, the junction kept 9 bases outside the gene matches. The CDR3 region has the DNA TGCGCCAGCGGGACTAGACTAGCGGCTAGCACAGATACGCAGTATTTT. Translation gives CASGTRLAASTDTQYF.

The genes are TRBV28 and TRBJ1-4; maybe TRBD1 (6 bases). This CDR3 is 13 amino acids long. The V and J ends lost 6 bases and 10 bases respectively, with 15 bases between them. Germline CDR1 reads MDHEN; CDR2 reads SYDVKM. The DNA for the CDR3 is TGTGCCAGCAGAATGGGACATCAGGGAAAACTGTTTTTT. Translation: CASRMGHQGKLFF.

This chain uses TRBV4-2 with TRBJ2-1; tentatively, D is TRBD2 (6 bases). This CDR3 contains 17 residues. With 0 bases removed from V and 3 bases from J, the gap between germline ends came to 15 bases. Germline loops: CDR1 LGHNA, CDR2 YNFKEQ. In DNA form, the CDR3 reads TGTGCCAGCAGCCAAGAGCCTTCCGGGACTTTCTACAATGAGCAGTTCTTC. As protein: CASSQEPSGTFYNEQFF.

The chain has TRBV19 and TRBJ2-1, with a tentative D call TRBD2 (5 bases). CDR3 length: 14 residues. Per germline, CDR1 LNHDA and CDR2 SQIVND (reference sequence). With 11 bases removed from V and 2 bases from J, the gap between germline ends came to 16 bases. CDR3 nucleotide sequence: TGTGCCTCCCGGTCATCAGCGGCCTACAATGAGCAGTTCTTC. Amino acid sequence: CASRSSAAYNEQFF. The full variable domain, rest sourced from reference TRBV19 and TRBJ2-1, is DGGITQSPKYLFRKEGQNVTLSCEQNLNHDAMYWYRQDPGQGLRLIYYSQIVNDFQKGDIAEGYSVSREKKESFPLTVTSAQKNPTAFYLCASRSSAAYNEQFFGPGTRLTVL.

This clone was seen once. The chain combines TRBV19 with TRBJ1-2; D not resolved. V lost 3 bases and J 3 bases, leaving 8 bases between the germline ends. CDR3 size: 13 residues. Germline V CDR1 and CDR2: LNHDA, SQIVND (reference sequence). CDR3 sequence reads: CASSIGQHYGYTF. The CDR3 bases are TGTGCCAGTAGTATTGGGCAGCACTATGGCTACACCTTC.

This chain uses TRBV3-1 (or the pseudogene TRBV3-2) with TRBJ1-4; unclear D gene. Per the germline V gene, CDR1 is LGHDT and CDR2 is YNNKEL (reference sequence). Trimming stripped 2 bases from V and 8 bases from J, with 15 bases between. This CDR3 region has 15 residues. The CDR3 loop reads CASSQQILGGEKLFF. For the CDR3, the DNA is TGTGCCAGCAGCCAACAGATCCTAGGAGGGGAAAAACTGTTTTTT.

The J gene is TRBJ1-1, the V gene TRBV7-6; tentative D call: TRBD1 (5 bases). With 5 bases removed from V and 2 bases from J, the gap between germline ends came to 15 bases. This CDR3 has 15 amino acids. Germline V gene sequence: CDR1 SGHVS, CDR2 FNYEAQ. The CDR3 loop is CASSPAQQGNTEAFF. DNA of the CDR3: TGTGCCAGCAGCCCTGCCCAGCAGGGAAACACTGAAGCTTTCTTT.

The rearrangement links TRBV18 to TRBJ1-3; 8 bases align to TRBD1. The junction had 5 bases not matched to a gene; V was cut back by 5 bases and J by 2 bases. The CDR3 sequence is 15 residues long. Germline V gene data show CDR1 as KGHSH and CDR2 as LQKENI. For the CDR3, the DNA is TGTGCCAGCTCATCGGGACAGGCCACTGGAAACACCATATATTTT. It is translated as CASSSGQATGNTIYF.

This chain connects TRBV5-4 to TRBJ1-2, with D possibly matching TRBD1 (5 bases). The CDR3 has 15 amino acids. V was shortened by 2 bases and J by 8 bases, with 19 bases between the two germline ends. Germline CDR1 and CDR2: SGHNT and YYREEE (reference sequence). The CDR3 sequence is CASSFGATLSEGYTF. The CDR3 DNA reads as TGTGCCAGCAGCTTTGGGGCCACTCTATCTGAAGGCTACACCTTC.

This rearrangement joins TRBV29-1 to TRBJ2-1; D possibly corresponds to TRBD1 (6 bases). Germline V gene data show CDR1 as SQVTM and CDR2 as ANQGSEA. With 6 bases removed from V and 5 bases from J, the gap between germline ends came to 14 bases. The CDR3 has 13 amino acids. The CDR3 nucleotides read TGCAGCGTGACAGGACCTATTAACAATGAGCAGTTCTTC. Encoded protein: CSVTGPINNEQFF.

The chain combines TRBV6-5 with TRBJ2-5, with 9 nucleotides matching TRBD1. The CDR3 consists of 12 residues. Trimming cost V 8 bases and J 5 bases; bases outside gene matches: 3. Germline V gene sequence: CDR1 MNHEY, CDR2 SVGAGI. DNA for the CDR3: TGTGCCAGCGACAGGGGGGGGGAGACCCAGTACTTC. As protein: CASDRGGETQYF.

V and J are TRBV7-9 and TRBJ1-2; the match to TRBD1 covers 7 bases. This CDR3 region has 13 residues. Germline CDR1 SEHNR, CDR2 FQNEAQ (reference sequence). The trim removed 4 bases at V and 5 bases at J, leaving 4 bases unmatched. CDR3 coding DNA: TGTGCCAGCAGCTCGGGACAGAAATATGGCTACACCTTC. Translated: CASSSGQKYGYTF.

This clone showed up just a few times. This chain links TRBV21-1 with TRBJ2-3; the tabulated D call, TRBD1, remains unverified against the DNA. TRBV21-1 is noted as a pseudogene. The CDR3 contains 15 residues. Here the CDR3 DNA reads TGTGCCAGCAGCGGGCAGGGGGAACGCACAGATACGCAGTATTTT. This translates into CASSGQGERTDTQYF.

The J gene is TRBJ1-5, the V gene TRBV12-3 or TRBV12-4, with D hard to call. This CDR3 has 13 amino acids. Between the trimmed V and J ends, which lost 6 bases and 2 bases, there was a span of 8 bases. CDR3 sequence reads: CASSVSGNQPQHF. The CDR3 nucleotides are TGTGCCAGCAGCGTCAGCGGCAATCAGCCCCAGCATTTT.

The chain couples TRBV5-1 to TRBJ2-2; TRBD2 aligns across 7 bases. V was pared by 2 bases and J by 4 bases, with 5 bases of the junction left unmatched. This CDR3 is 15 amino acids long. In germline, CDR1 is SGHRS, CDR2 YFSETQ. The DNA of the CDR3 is TGCGCCAGCAGCTTAGATACGGGGGGCACCGGGGAGCTGTTTTTT. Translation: CASSLDTGGTGELFF.

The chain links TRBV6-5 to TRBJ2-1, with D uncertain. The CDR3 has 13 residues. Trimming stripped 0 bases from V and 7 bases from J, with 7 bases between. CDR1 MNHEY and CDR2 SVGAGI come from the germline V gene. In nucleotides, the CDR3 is TGTGCCAGCAGTTACTCGATCGGGAATGAGCAGTTCTTC. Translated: CASSYSIGNEQFF.

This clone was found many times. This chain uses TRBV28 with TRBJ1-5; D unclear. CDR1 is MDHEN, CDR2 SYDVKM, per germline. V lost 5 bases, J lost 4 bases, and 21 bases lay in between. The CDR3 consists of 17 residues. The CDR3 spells CASSAAMDSIGNQPQHF. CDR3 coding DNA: TGTGCCAGCAGTGCCGCAATGGATAGCATCGGGAATCAGCCCCAGCATTTT.

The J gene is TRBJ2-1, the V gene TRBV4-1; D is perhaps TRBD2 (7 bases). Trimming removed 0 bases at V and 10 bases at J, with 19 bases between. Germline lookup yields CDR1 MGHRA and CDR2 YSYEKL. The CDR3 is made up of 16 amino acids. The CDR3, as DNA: TGCGCCAGCAGCCAAGAAGTACGCGCCCGGGGGGCCGAGCAGTTCTTC. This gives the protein CASSQEVRARGAEQFF.

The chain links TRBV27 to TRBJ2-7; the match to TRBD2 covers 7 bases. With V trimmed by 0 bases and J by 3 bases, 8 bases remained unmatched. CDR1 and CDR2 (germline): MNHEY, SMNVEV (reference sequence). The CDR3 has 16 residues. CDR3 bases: TGTGCCAGCAGTTTATCGAGCGGGATTAAGTGCTACGAGCAGTACTTC. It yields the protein CASSLSSGIKCYEQYF.

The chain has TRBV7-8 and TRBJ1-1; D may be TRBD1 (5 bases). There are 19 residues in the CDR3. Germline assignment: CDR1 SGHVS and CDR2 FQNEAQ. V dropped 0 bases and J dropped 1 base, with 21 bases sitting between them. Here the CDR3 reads CASSLAQAPGPKKNTEAFF. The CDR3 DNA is TGTGCCAGCAGCTTAGCACAAGCTCCAGGGCCCAAAAAGAACACTGAAGCTTTCTTT.